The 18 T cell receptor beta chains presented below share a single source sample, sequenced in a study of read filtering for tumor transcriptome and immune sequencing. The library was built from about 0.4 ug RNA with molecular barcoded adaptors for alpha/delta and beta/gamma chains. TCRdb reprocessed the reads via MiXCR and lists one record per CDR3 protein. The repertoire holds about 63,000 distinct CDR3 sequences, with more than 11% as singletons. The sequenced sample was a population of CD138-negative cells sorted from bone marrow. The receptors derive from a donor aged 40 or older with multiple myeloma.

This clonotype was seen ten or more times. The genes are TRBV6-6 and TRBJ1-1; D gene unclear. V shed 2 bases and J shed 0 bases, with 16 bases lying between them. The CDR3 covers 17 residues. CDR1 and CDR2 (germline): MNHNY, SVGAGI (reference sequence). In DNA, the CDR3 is TGTGCCAGCAGTTACCTTGGACTATGGGAGATGAACACTGAAGCTTTCTTT. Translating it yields CASSYLGLWEMNTEAFF.

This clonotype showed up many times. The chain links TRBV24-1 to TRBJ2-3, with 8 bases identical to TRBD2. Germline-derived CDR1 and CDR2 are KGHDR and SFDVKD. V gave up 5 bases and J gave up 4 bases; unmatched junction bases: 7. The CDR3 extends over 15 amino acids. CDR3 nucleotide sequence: TGTGCCACCAGTGGAGGTAGCGGGAAGGCAGATACGCAGTATTTT. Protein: CATSGGSGKADTQYF.

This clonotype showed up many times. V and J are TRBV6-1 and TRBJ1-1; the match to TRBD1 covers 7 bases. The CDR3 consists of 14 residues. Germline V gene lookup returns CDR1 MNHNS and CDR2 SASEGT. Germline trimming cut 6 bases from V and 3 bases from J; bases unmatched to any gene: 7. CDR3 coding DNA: TGTGCCAGCAGAGACAGGGCCGGGCACACTGAAGCTTTCTTT. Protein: CASRDRAGHTEAFF.

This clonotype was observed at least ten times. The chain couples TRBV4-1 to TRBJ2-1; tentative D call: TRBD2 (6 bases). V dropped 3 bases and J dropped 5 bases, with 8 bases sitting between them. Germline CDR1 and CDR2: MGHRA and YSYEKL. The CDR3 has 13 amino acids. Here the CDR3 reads CASSQDYDNEQFF. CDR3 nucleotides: TGCGCCAGCAGCCAGGACTACGACAATGAGCAGTTCTTC.

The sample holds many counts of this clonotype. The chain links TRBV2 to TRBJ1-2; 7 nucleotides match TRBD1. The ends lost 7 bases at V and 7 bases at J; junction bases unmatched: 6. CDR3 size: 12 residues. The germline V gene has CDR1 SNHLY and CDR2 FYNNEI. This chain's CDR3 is CASNRQGSGYTF. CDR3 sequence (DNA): TGTGCCAGCAACCGACAGGGTTCTGGCTACACCTTC. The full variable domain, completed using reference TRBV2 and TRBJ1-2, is EPEVTQTPSHQVTQMGQEVILRCVPISNHLYFYWYRQILGQKVEFLVSFYNNEISEKSEIFDDQFSVERPDGSNFTLKIRSTKLEDSAMYFCASNRQGSGYTFGSGTRLTVV.

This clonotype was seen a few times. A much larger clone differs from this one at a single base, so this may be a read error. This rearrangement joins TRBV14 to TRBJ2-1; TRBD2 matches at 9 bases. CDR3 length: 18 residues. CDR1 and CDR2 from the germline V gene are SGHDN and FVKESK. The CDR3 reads CASSPRLPSGKLYNGQFF. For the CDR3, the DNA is TGTGCCAGCAGCCCCCGTTTACCTAGCGGGAAGCTCTACAATGGGCAGTTCTTC.

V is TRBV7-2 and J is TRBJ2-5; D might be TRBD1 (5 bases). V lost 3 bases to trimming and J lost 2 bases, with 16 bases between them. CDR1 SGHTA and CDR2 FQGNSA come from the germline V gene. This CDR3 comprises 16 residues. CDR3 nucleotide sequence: TGTGCCAGCAGCTTTCATGGGGCAGGAGTGCAAGAGACCCAGTACTTC. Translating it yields CASSFHGAGVQETQYF.

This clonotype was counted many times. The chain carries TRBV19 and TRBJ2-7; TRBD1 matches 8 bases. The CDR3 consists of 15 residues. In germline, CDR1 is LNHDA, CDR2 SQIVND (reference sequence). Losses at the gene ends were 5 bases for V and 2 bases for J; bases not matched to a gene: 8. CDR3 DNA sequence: TGTGCCAGTAGTTCCGGGACAGGTTTCGCCTACGAGCAGTACTTC. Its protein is CASSSGTGFAYEQYF.

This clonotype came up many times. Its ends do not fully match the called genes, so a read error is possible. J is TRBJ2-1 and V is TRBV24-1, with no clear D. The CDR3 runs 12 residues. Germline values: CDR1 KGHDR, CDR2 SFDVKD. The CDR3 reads CATSDGPRRPDF. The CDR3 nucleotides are TGTGCCACCAGTGATGGCCCCCGTCGGCCGGACTTC.

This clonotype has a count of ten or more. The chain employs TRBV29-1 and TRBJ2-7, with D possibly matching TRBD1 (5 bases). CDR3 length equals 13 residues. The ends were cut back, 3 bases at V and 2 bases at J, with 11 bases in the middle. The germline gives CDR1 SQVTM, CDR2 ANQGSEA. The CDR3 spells CSVEAGNPYEQYF. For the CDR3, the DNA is TGCAGCGTTGAGGCAGGGAATCCCTACGAGCAGTACTTC.

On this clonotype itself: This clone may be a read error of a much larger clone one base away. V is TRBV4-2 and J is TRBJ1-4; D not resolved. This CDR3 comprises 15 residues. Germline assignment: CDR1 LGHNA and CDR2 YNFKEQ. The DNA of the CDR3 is TGTGCCAGCAGCCAACCCGGGATCACTAATGAAAAACGGTTTTTT. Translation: CASSQPGITNEKRFF.

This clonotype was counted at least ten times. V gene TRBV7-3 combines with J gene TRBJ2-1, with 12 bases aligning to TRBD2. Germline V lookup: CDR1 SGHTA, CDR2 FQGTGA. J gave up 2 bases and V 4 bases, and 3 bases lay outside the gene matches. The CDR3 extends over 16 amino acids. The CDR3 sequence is CASSSTSGSAYNEQFF. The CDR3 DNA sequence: TGTGCCAGCAGCTCGACTAGCGGGAGCGCCTACAATGAGCAGTTCTTC.

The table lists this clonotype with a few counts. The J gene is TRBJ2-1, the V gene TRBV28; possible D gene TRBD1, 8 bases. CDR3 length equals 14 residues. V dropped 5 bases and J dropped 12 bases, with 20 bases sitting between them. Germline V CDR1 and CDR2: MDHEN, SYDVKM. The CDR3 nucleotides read TGTGCCAGCAGTCCCCCCGGACAGGGAGGGGTGCAGTTCTTC. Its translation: CASSPPGQGGVQFF.

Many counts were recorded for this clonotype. In nucleotides, the CDR3 is TGTGCCAGCAGCTTAGCGGGACTAGCGGGAGACAATGAGCAGTTCTTC. Protein: CASSLAGLAGDNEQFF. The J gene is TRBJ2-1, the V gene TRBV7-9, with TRBD2 matching over 14 bases. The germline V gene encodes CDR1 SEHNR and CDR2 FQNEAQ (reference sequence). The CDR3 has 16 residues. The ends lost 0 bases at V and 5 bases at J; junction bases unmatched: 0.

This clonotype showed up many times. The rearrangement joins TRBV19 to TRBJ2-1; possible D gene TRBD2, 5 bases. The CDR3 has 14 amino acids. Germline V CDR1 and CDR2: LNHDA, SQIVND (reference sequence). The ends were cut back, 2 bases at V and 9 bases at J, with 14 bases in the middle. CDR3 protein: CASSIFEEDSEQFF. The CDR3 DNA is TGTGCCAGTAGTATATTTGAGGAGGATAGTGAGCAGTTCTTC.

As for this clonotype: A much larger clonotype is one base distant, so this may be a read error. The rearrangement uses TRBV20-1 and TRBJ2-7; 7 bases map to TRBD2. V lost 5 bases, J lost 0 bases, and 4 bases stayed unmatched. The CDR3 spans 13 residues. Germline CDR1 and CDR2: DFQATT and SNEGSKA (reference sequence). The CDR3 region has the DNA TGCAGTGCTCAAACTAGCGCCTCCTACGAGCAGTACTTC. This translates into CSAQTSASYEQYF.

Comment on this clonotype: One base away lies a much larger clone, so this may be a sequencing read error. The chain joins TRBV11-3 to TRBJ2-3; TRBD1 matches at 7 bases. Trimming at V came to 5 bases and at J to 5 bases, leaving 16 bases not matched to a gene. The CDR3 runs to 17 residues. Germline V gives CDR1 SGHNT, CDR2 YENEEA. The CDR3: CASSPPSDRAGGDTQYF. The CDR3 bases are TGTGCCAGCAGCCCACCGTCAGACAGGGCGGGCGGAGATACGCAGTATTTT.

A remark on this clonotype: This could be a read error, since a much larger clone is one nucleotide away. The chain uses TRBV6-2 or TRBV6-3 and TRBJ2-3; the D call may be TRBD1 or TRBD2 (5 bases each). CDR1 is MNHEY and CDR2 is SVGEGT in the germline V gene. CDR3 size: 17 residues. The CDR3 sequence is CASSLTAGTPDTDAQYF. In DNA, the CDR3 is TGTGCCAGCAGCCTGACGGCCGGGACCCCGGACACAGATGCGCAGTATTTT.